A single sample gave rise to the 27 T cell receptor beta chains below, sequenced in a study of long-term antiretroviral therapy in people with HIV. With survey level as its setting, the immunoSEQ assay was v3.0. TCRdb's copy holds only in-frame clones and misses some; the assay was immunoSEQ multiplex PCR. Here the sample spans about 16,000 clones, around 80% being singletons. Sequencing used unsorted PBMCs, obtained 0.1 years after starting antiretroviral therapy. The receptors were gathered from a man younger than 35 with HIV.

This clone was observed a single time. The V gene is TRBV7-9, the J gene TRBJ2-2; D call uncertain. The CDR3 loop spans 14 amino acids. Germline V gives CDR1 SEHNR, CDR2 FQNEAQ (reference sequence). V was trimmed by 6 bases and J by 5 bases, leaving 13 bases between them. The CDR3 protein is CASRGVVVTGELFF. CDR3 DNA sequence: TGTGCCAGCAGGGGCGTTGTCGTAACCGGGGAGCTGTTTTTT.

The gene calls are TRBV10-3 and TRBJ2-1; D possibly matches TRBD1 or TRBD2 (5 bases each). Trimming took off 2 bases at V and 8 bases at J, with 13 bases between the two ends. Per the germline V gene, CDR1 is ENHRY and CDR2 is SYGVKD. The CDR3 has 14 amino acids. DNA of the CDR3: TGTGCCATCAGTGAGACCTCCCGGGGCGATGAGCAGTTCTTC. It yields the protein CAISETSRGDEQFF.

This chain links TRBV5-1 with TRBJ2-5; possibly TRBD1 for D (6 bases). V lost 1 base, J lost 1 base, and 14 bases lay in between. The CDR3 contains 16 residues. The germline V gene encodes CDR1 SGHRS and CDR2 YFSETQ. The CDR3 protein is CASSLRFLGAQETQYF. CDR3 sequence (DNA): TGCGCCAGCAGCTTGAGGTTTTTGGGGGCCCAAGAGACCCAGTACTTC.

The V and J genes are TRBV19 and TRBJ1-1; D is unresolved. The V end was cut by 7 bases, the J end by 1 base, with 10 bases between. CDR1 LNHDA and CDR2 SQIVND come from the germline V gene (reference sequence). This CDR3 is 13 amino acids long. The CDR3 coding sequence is TGTGCCAGTAATGACGGGGAGAACACTGAAGCTTTCTTT. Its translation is CASNDGENTEAFF.

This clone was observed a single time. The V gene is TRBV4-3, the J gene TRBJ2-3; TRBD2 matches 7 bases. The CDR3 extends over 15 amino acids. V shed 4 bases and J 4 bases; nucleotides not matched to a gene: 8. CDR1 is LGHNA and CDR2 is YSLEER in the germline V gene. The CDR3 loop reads CASSRTYGGSDTQYF. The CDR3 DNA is TGCGCCAGCAGCCGGACATACGGGGGGTCAGATACGCAGTATTTT.

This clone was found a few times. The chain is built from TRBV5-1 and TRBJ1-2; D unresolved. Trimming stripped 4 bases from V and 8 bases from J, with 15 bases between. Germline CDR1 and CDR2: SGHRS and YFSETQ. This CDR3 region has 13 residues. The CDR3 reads CASSVEDGGGYTF. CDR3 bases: TGCGCCAGCAGCGTTGAGGATGGTGGCGGCTACACCTTC.

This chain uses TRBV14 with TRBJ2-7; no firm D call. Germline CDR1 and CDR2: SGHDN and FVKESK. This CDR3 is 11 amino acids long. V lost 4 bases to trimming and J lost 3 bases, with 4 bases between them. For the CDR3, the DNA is TGTGCCAGCAGCCCACACTACGAGCAGTACTTC. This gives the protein CASSPHYEQYF.

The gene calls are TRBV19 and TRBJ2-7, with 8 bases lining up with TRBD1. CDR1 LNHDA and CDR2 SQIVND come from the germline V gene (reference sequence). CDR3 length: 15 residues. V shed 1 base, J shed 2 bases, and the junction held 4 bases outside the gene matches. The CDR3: CASSIGRDRTYEQYF. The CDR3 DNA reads TGTGCCAGTAGTATAGGCCGGGACAGGACCTACGAGCAGTACTTC. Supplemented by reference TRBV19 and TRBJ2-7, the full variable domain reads DGGITQSPKYLFRKEGQNVTLSCEQNLNHDAMYWYRQDPGQGLRLIYYSQIVNDFQKGDIAEGYSVSREKKESFPLTVTSAQKNPTAFYLCASSIGRDRTYEQYFGPGTRLTVT.

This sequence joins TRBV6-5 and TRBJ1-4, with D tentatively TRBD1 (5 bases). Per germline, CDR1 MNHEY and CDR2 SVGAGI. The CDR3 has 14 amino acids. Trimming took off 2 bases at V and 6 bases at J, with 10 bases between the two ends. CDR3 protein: CASSYEGRDEKLFF. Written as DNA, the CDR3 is TGTGCCAGCAGTTACGAGGGGAGGGATGAAAAACTGTTTTTT.

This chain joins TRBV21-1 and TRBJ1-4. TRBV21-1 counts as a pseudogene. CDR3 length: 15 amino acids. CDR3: CASPPPGPGGEKLFF. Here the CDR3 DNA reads TGTGCCAGCCCTCCCCCGGGCCCAGGAGGGGAAAAACTGTTTTTT.

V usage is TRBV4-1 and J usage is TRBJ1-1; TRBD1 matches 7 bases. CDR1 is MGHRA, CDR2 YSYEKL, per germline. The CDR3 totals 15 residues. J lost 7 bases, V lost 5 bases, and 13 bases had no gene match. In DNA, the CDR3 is TGCGCCAGCAGCACCCCCTCCGGGACAGTGAGTGAAGCTTTCTTT. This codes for CASSTPSGTVSEAFF.

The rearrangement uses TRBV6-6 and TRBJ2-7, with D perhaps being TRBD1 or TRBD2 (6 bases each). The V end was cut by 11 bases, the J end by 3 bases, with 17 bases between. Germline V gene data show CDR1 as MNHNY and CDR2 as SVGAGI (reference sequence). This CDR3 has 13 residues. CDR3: CAGARGDIYEQYF. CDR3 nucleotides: TGTGCCGGGGCAAGGGGGGATATCTACGAGCAGTACTTC.

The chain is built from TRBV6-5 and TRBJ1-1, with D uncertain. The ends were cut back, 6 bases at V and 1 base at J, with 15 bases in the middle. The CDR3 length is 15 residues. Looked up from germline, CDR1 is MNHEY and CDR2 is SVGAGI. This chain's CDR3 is CASRSFQVTNTEAFF. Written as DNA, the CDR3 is TGTGCCAGCAGGAGTTTCCAGGTTACGAACACTGAAGCTTTCTTT.

The CDR3 loop reads CASSQETDSSFTDTQYF. The CDR3 coding sequence is TGCGCCAGCAGCCAAGAGACGGACAGTTCCTTCACAGATACGCAGTATTTT. This chain connects TRBV4-1 to TRBJ2-3; the D gene is possibly TRBD1 (6 bases). Germline V lookup: CDR1 MGHRA, CDR2 YSYEKL. This CDR3 is built from 17 residues. The V gene lost 0 bases and the J gene lost 2 bases, with 15 bases spanning the gap.

The CDR3 reads CASSSLTYTGELFF. In DNA, the CDR3 is TGTGCCAGCAGTTCACTTACTTACACCGGGGAGCTGTTTTTT. The chain has TRBV28 and TRBJ2-2; D is ambiguous. The V end was cut by 4 bases, the J end by 3 bases, with 9 bases between. Germline V CDR1 and CDR2: MDHEN, SYDVKM. CDR3 length equals 14 residues.

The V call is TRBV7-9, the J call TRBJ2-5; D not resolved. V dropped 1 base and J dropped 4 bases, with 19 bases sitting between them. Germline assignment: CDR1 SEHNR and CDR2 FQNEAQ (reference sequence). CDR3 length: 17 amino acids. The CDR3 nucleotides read TGTGCCAGCAGCTTAGGGAGAACCGATCAACGGGTAGAGACCCAGTACTTC. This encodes CASSLGRTDQRVETQYF.

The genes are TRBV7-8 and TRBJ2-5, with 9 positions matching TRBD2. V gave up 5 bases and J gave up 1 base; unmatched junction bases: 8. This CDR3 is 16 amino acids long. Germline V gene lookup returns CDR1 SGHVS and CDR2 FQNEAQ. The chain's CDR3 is CASSPRGAGGQETQYF. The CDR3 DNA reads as TGTGCCAGCAGCCCTCGGGGAGCGGGGGGCCAAGAGACCCAGTACTTC. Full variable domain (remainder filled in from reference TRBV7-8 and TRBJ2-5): GAGVSQSPRYKVAKRGQDVALRCDPISGHVSLFWYQQALGQGPEFLTYFQNEAQLDKSGLPSDRFFAERPEGSVSTLKIQRTQQEDSAVYLCASSPRGAGGQETQYFGPGTRLLVL.

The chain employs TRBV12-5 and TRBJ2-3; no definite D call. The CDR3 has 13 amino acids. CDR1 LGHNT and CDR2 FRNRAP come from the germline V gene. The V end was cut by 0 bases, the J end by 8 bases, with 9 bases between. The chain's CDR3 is CASGLVTTTTQYF. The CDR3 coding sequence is TGTGCTAGTGGTTTGGTAACAACCACTACGCAGTATTTT.

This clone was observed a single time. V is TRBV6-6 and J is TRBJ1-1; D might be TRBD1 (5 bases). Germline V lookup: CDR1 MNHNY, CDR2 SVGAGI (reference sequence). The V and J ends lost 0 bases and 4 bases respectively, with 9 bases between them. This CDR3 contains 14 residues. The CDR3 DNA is TGTGCCAGCAGTTACTCTGGGGGAGCCACTGAAGCTTTCTTT. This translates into CASSYSGGATEAFF.

Written as DNA, the CDR3 is TGTGCCAGCAGCTTCTCACCCGCGGACGAGTCCTACGAGCAGTACTTC. This gives the protein CASSFSPADESYEQYF. The chain carries TRBV5-6 and TRBJ2-7, with D unclear. CDR3 length: 16 amino acids. V gave up 2 bases and J gave up 1 base, with 16 bases separating them. Looked up from germline, CDR1 is SGHDT and CDR2 is YYEEEE.

CDR3 sequence reads: CASRTGSYEQYF. DNA of the CDR3: TGTGCCAGCAGGACAGGGTCCTACGAGCAGTACTTC. This chain joins TRBV27 and TRBJ2-7; 7 bases match TRBD1. Per germline, CDR1 MNHEY and CDR2 SMNVEV (reference sequence). V dropped 6 bases and J dropped 1; count of bases not matched to a gene: 0. This CDR3 contains 12 residues.

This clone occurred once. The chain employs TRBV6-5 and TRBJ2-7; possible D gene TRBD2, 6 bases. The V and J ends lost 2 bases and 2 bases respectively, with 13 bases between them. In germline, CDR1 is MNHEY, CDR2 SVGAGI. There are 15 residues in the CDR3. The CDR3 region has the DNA TGTGCCAGCAGTTACGGGGCGGGGATGACCTACGAGCAGTACTTC. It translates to CASSYGAGMTYEQYF.

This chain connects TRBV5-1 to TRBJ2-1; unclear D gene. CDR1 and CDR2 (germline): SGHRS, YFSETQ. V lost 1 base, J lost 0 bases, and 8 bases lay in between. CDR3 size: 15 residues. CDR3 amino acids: CASSLRSSSYNEQFF. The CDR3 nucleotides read TGCGCCAGCAGCTTGAGGAGTTCCTCCTACAATGAGCAGTTCTTC.

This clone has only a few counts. DNA for the CDR3: TGTGCCAGCAGTCCAACAACGACAGAGAACAAAGAGACCCAGTACTTC. This encodes CASSPTTTENKETQYF. V gene TRBV2 combines with J gene TRBJ2-5; perhaps TRBD1 as D (5 bases). The ends were cut back, 5 bases at V and 3 bases at J, with 19 bases in the middle. The length of the CDR3 is 16 residues. In germline, CDR1 is SNHLY, CDR2 FYNNEI. The whole variable domain, filled in from reference TRBV2 and TRBJ2-5, reads EPEVTQTPSHQVTQMGQEVILRCVPISNHLYFYWYRQILGQKVEFLVSFYNNEISEKSEIFDDQFSVERPDGSNFTLKIRSTKLEDSAMYFCASSPTTTENKETQYFGPGTRLLVL.

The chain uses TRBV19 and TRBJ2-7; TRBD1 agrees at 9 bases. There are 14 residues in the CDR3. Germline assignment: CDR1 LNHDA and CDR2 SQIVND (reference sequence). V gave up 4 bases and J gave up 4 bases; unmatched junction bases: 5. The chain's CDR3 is CASSRGTGWYEQYF. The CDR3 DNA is TGTGCCAGTAGTAGGGGGACAGGGTGGTACGAGCAGTACTTC.

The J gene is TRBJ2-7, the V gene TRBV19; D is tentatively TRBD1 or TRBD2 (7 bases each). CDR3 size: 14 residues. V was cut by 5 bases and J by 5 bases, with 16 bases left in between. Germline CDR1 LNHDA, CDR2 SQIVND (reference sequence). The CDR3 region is CASSLDREGNEQYF. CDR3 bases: TGTGCCAGTAGTCTTGACAGGGAGGGCAACGAGCAGTACTTC.

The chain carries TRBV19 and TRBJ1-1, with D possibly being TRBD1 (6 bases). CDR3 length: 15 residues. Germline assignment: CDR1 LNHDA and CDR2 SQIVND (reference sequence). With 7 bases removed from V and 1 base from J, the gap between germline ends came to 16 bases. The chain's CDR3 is CASNFPGGQNTEAFF. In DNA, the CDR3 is TGTGCCAGTAATTTCCCGGGGGGCCAGAACACTGAAGCTTTCTTT.